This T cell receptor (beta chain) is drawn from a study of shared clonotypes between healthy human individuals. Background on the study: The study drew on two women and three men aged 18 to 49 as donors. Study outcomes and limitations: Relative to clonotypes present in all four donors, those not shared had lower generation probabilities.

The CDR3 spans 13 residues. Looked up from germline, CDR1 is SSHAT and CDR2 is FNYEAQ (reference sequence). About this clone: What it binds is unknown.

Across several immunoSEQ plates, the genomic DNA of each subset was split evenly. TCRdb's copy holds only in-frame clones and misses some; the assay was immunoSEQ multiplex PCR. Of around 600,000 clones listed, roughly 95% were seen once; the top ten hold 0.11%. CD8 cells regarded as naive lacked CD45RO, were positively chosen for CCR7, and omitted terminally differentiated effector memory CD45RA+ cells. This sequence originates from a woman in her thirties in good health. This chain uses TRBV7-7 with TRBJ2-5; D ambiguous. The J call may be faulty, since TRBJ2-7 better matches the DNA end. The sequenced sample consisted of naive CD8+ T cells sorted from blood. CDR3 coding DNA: TGTGCCAGCAGCTTAGCTCCCGGCTACGAGCAGTACTTC. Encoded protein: CASSLAPGYEQYF.